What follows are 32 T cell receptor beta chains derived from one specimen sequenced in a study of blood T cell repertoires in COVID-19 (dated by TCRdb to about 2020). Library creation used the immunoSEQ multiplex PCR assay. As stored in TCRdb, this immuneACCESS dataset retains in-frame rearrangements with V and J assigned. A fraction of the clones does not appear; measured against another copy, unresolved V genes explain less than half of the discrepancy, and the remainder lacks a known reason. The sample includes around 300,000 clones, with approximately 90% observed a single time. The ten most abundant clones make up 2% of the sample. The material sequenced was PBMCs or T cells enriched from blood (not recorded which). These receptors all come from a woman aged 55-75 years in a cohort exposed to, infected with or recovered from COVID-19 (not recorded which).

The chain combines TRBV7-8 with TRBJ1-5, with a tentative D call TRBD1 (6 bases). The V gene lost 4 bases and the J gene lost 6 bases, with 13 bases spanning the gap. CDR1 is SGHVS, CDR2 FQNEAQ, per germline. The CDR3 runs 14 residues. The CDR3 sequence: CASSSAGAGQPQHF. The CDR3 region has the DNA TGTGCCAGCAGCTCCGCGGGGGCTGGTCAGCCCCAGCATTTT.

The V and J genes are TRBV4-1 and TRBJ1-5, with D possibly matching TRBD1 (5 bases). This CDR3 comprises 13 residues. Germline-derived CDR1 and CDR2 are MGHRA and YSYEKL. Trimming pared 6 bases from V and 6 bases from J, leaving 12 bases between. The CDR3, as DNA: TGCGCCAGCAGAAAAGGGGCAGGTCAGCCCCAGCATTTT. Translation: CASRKGAGQPQHF.

The CDR3 nucleotides are TGTGCCAGCCGCGGACTAGCGGGGGGAACCTACAATGAGCAGTTCTTC. Its translation is CASRGLAGGTYNEQFF. This chain joins TRBV25-1 and TRBJ2-1, with 14 bases aligning to TRBD2. This CDR3 is 16 amino acids long. From germline, CDR1 is MGHDK and CDR2 SYGVNS. The ends lost 8 bases at V and 2 bases at J; junction bases unmatched: 5.

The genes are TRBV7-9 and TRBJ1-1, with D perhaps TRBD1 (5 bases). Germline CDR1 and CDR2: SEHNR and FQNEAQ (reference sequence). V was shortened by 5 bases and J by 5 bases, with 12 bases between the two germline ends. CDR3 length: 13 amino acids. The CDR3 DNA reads TGTGCCAGCAGCGGGGGGAAAAGGACTGAAGCTTTCTTT. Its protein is CASSGGKRTEAFF.

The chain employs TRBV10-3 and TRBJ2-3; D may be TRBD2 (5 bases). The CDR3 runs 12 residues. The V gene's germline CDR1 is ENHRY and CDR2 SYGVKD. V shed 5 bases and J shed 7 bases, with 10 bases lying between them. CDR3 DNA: TGTGCCATCAGTATGGACTCAAATACGCAGTATTTT. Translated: CAISMDSNTQYF.

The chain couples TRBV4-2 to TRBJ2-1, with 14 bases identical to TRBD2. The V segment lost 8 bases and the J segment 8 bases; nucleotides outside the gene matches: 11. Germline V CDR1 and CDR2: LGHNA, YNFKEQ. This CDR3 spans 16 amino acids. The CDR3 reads CASLSEGTSGSHEQFF. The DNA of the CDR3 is TGTGCCAGCCTTTCGGAAGGGACTAGCGGGAGCCATGAGCAGTTCTTC.

The CDR3 coding sequence is TGTGCCAGCACCGCCTACCCGGGACTAGCGCGGGAGCAGTACTTC. Encoded protein: CASTAYPGLAREQYF. The gene calls are TRBV5-6 and TRBJ2-7; 10 bases are shared with TRBD2. Germline values: CDR1 SGHDT, CDR2 YYEEEE. V lost 6 bases, J lost 7 bases, and 13 bases stayed unmatched. The CDR3 consists of 15 residues.

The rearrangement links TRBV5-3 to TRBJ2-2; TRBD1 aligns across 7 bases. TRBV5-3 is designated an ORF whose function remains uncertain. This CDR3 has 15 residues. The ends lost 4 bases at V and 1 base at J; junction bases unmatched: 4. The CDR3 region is CARSRRGRNTGELFF. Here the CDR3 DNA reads TGTGCCAGAAGCCGAAGGGGGCGGAACACCGGGGAGCTGTTTTTT.

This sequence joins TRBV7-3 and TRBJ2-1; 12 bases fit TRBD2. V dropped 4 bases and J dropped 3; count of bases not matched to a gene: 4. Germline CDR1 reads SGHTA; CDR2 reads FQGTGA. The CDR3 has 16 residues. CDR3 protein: CASSSMTSGSYNEQFF. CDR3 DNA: TGTGCCAGCAGCTCCATGACTAGCGGGAGCTACAATGAGCAGTTCTTC. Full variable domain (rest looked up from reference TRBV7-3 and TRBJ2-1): GAGVSQTPSNKVTEKGKYVELRCDPISGHTALYWYRQSLGQGPEFLIYFQGTGAADDSGLPNDRFFAVRPEGSVSTLKIQRTERGDSAVYLCASSSMTSGSYNEQFFGPGTRLTVL.

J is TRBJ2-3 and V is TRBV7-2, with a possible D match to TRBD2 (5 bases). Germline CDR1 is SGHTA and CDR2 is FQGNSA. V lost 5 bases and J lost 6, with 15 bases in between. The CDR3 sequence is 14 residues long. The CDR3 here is CASSRELKEDTQYF. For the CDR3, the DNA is TGTGCCAGCAGCAGGGAGTTAAAGGAGGATACGCAGTATTTT.

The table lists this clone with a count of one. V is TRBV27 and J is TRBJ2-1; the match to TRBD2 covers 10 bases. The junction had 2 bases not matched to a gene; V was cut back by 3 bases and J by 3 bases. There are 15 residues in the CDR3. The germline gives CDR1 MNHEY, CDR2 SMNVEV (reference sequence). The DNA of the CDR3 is TGTGCCAGCAGTTTGGCTAGCGGGAGCTACAATGAGCAGTTCTTC. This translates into CASSLASGSYNEQFF.

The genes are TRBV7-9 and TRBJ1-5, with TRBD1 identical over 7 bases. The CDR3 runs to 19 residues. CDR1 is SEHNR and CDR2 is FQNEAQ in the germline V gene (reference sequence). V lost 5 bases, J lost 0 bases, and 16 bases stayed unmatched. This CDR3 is CASSPGSGGQRYSNQPQHF. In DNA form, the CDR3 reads TGTGCCAGCAGCCCCGGGTCAGGGGGACAGAGATATAGCAATCAGCCCCAGCATTTT.

Written as DNA, the CDR3 is TGTGCCAGCAGTGAACCGGGGAGTAATGAAAAACTGTTTTTT. Encoded protein: CASSEPGSNEKLFF. The V and J genes are TRBV2 and TRBJ1-4; no clear D. Deletions cut 2 bases from V and 4 bases from J, with 8 bases between. The CDR3 covers 14 residues. Germline V CDR1 and CDR2: SNHLY, FYNNEI.

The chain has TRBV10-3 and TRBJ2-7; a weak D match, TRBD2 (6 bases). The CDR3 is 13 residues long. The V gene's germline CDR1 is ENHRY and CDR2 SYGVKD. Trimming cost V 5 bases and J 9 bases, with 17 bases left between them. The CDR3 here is CAISQTSGGVQYF. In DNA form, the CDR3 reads TGTGCCATCAGTCAGACTAGTGGAGGCGTGCAGTACTTC.

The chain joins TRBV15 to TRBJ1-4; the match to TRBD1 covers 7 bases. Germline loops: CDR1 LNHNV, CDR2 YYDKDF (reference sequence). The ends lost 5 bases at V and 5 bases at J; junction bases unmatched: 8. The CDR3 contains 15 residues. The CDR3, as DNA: TGTGCCACCAGCGGCACAGGGGTCATAAATGAAAAACTGTTTTTT. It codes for CATSGTGVINEKLFF.

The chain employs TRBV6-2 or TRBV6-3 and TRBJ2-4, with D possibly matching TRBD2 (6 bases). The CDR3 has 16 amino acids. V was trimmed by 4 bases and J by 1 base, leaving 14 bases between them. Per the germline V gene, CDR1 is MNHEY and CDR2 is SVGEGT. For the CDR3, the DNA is TGTGCCAGCAGTTTATTCGGGAGTGAGGCCAAAAACATTCAGTACTTC. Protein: CASSLFGSEAKNIQYF.

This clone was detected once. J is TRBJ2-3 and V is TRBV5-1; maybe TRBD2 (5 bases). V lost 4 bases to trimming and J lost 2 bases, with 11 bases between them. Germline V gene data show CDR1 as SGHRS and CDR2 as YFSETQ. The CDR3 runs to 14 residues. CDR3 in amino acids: CASSVGGLTDTQYF. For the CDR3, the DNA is TGCGCCAGCAGCGTGGGCGGACTCACAGATACGCAGTATTTT.

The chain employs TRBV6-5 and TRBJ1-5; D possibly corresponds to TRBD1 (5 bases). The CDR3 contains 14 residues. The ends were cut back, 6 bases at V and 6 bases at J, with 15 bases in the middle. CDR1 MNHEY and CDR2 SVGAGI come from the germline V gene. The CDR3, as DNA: TGTGCCAGCAGCTTAGGTTTGGGGGGTCAGCCCCAGCATTTT. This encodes CASSLGLGGQPQHF.

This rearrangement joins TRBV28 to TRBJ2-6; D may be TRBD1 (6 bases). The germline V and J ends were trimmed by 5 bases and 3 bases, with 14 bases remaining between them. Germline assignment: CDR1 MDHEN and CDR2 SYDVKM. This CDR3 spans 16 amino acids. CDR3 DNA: TGTGCCAGCAGTCCAGATGGGGGCTATGGGGCCAACGTCCTGACTTTC. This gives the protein CASSPDGGYGANVLTF.

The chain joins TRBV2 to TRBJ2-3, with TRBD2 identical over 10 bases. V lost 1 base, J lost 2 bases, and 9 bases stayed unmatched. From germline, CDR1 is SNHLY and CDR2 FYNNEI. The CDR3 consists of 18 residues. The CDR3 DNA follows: TGTGCCAGCAGTGAAGGAGTAGCGGGAGGTATAAACACAGATACGCAGTATTTT. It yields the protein CASSEGVAGGINTDTQYF.

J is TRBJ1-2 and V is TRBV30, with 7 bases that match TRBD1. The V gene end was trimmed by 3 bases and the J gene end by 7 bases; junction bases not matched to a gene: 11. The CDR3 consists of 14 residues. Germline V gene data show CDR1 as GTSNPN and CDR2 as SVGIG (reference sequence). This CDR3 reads CAWRASGGFGGYTF. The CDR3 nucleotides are TGTGCCTGGAGGGCGTCAGGGGGATTTGGTGGCTACACCTTC.

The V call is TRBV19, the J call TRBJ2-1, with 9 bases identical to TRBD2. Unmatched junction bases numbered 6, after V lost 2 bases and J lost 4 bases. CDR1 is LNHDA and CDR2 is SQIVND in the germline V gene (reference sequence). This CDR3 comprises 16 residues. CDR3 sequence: CASSIRAGGEYNEQFF. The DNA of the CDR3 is TGTGCCAGTAGTATACGGGCGGGAGGGGAGTACAATGAGCAGTTCTTC.

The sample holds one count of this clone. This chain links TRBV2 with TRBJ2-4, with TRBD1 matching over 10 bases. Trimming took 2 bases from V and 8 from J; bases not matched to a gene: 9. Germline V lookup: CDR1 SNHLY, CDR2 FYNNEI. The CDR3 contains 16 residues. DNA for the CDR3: TGTGCCAGCAGTGAATCCGGGACAGGGGTTGGAGACATTCAGTACTTC. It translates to CASSESGTGVGDIQYF. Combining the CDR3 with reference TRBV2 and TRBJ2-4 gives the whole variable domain EPEVTQTPSHQVTQMGQEVILRCVPISNHLYFYWYRQILGQKVEFLVSFYNNEISEKSEIFDDQFSVERPDGSNFTLKIRSTKLEDSAMYFCASSESGTGVGDIQYFGAGTRLSVL.

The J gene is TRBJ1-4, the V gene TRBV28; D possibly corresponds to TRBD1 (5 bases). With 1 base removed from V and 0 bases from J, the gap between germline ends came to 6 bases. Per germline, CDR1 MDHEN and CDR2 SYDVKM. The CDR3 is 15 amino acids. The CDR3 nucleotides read TGTGCCAGCAGTTTATTAGGGGCAACTAATGAAAAACTGTTTTTT. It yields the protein CASSLLGATNEKLFF.

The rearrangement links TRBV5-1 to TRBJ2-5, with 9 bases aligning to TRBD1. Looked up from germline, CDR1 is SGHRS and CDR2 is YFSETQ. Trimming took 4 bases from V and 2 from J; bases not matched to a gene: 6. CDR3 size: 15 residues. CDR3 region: CASSPATGGQETQYF. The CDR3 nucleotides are TGCGCCAGCAGCCCGGCGACAGGGGGTCAAGAGACCCAGTACTTC.

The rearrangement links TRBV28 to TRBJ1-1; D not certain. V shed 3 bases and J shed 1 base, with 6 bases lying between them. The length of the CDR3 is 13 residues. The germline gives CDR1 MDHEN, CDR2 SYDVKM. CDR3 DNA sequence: TGTGCCAGCAGTTTTTCCCAGAACACTGAAGCTTTCTTT. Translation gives CASSFSQNTEAFF.

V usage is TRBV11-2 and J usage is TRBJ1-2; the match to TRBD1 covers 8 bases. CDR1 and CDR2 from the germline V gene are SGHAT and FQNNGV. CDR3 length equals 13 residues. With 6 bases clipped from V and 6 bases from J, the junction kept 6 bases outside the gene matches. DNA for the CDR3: TGTGCCAGCAGTTCGGACAGGGCTAATGGCTACACCTTC. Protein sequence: CASSSDRANGYTF.

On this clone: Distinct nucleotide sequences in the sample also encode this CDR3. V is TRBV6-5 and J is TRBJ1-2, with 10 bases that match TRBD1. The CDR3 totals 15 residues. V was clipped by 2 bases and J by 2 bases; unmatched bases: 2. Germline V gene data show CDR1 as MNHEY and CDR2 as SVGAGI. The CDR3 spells CASSYRDRGNYGYTF. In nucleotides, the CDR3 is TGTGCCAGCAGTTACCGGGACAGGGGAAACTATGGCTACACCTTC.

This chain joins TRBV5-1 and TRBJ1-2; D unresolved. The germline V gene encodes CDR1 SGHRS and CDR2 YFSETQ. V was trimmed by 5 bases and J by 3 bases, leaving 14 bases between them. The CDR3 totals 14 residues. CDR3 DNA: TGCGCCAGCAGACCAGGATCGGTGGACTATGGCTACACCTTC. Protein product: CASRPGSVDYGYTF.

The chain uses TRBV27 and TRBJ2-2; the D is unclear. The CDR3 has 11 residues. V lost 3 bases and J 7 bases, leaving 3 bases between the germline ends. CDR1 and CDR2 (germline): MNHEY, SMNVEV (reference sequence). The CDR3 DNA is TGTGCCAGCAGTTTCAGCGGGGAGCTGTTTTTT. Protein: CASSFSGELFF.

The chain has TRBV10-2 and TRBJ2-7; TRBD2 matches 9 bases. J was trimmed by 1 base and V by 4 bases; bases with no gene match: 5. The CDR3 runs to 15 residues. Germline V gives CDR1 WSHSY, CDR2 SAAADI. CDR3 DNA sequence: TGCGCCAGCAGTGTAGCGGGAGTAATGTCCTACGAGCAGTACTTC. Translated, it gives CASSVAGVMSYEQYF.

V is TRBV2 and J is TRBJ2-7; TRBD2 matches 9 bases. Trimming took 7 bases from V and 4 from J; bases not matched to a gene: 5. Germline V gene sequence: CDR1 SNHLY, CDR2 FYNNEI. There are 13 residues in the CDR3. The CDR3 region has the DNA TGTGCCAGCACCTACGCGGGGGGGTACGAGCAGTACTTC. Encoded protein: CASTYAGGYEQYF.